One T cell receptor beta chain is described in this entry. Its antigen is unknown. The CDR3 covers 15 residues. V lost 2 bases to trimming and J lost 7 bases, with 18 bases between them. Germline V CDR1 and CDR2: SGHDT, YYEEEE. High-throughput TCR beta sequencing covered peripheral CD8+ and CD4+ T cells. While CD8+ and CD4+ T cells were isolated negatively, TEMRA cells were enriched by FACS. The RNA, roughly 0.45 to 1 ug, was put through reverse transcription using random hexamers. The amplification used immunoSEQ multiplex PCR on TCR beta CDR3; it spanned 54 Vbeta and 13 Jbeta. From the immunoSEQ multiplex PCR reads, TCRdb called clonotypes with MiXCR, one entry per CDR3 protein. The data contain some 100,000 distinct CDR3 sequences, 80% to 95% of them seen just once; the ten biggest clones take up 0.13% to 0.15%. The sample belongs to a study of CD8 T cells in Susac syndrome. Points from the study as a whole: The relatively small number of individuals in the TCR sequencing and HLA analysis was acknowledged by the study.

The V and J genes are TRBV5-6 and TRBJ1-2; D is perhaps TRBD1 (6 bases). Sequencing was performed on CD4+ T cells from PBMCs. The sequence was collected from a human donor in good health. The CDR3: CASSFGRRGRVGYTF. In nucleotides, the CDR3 is TGTGCCAGCAGCTTCGGCCGCCGGGGGCGGGTTGGCTACACCTTC.